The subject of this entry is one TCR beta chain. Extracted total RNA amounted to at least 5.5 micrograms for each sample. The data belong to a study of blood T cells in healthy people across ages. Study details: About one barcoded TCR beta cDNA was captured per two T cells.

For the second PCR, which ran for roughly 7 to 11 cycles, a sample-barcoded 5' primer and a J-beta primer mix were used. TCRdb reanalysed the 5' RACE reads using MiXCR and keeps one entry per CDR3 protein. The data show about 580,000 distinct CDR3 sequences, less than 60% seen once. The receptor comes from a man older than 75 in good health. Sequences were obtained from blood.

CDR3 nucleotide sequence: TGCGCCAGCAGCCAACCCGTCCGCACAGATACGCAGTATTTT. Translating it yields CASSQPVRTDTQYF. The J gene is TRBJ2-3, the V gene TRBV4-1, with no clear D. This CDR3 spans 14 amino acids. Trimming removed 2 bases at V and 1 base at J, with 7 bases between. The V gene's germline CDR1 is MGHRA and CDR2 YSYEKL.